This T cell receptor beta chain was captured by sequencing in a study of T cells after yellow fever vaccination. This clonotype was detected only a few times. Its antigen is not identified. Points from the study as a whole: Once the booster was given, most primary-vaccination clones reappeared, at about 95% for CD4 and 85% to 90% for CD8.

Germline V gene sequence: CDR1 SGHDT, CDR2 YYEEEE. The CDR3 runs 13 residues. Trimming took off 2 bases at V and 5 bases at J, with 9 bases between the two ends. TCRdb reprocessed the 5' RACE reads with MiXCR, giving one entry per CDR3 protein. The repertoire holds 300,000 to 450,000 distinct CDR3 sequences, with roughly 8.3% as singletons. This specimen consisted of PBMCs, obtained roughly seven weeks after the first yellow fever vaccination. This clonotype was obtained from a man aged 18 to 30 who received the YFV17D yellow fever vaccine. The gene calls are TRBV5-6 and TRBJ2-3; no reliable D call. The CDR3 bases are TGTGCCAGCAGCTTCTCTCGTGGAGATACGCAGTATTTT. As protein: CASSFSRGDTQYF.